Following are 6 T cell receptor beta chains from one sample sequenced in a study of blood T cell repertoires in COVID-19. Method: immunoSEQ multiplex PCR; TCRdb's copy keeps in-frame clones and lacks some. There are 120,000 to 150,000 clones in the sample; 84% occur only once, and about 5.8% lies in the top ten. The sample taken for sequencing was PBMCs or T cells enriched from blood (not recorded which). Source of these receptors: a woman aged 50 to 60 who had been exposed to COVID-19.

The rearrangement joins TRBV23-1 to TRBJ2-1; D unclear. TRBV23-1 is classed as an ORF, of uncertain function. V lost 2 bases to trimming and J lost 4 bases, with 12 bases between them. CDR3 length equals 15 residues. The CDR3 is CASSQGQETYNEQFF. CDR3 nucleotide sequence: TGCGCCAGCAGTCAAGGGCAGGAAACGTACAATGAGCAGTTCTTC.

The chain uses TRBV7-9 and TRBJ1-1; D remains ambiguous. The ends were cut back, 5 bases at V and 2 bases at J, with 15 bases in the middle. The CDR3 sequence is 15 residues long. The germline gives CDR1 SEHNR, CDR2 FQNEAQ (reference sequence). CDR3 loop: CASSPRRQLNTEAFF. The CDR3 coding sequence is TGTGCCAGCAGCCCGCGGAGGCAATTAAACACTGAAGCTTTCTTT.

In this sample, this clone turned up a few times. V and J are TRBV10-2 and TRBJ1-3; D unresolved. CDR3 length: 19 amino acids. Trimming removed 4 bases from V and 0 bases from J, with 22 bases in between. Germline lookup yields CDR1 WSHSY and CDR2 SAAADI. The CDR3 DNA follows: TGCGCCAGCAGTGCCTTACTTCGAAGACAAGGAGGCTCTGGAAACACCATATATTTT. Residues: CASSALLRRQGGSGNTIYF.

This clone appeared a single time. The rearrangement joins TRBV24-1 to TRBJ2-2, with TRBD2 identical over 14 bases. Germline-derived CDR1 and CDR2 are KGHDR and SFDVKD. This CDR3 region has 19 residues. Germline trimming cut 1 base from V and 7 bases from J; bases unmatched to any gene: 10. CDR3 in DNA: TGTGCCACCAGTGATTTAACCGGGACTAGCGGGAGTTGGGGCGGGGAGCTGTTTTTT. Translation: CATSDLTGTSGSWGGELFF.

The table lists this clone with a few counts. V and J are TRBV6-5 and TRBJ1-2; D not certain. The CDR3 length is 13 residues. V lost 2 bases and J lost 7, with 11 bases in between. In germline, CDR1 is MNHEY, CDR2 SVGAGI. For the CDR3, the DNA is TGTGCCAGCAGTTACGTACCAGGCGTTGGCTACACCTTC. It codes for CASSYVPGVGYTF.

The J gene is TRBJ2-1, the V gene TRBV6-4; 7 positions match TRBD1. CDR3 length: 14 residues. CDR1 MRHNA and CDR2 SNTAGT come from the germline V gene. V lost 0 bases and J lost 9; bases outside the gene matches: 5. CDR3 amino acids: CASSDSTGVAEQFF. The CDR3 bases are TGTGCCAGCAGTGACTCCACAGGGGTGGCTGAGCAGTTCTTC.